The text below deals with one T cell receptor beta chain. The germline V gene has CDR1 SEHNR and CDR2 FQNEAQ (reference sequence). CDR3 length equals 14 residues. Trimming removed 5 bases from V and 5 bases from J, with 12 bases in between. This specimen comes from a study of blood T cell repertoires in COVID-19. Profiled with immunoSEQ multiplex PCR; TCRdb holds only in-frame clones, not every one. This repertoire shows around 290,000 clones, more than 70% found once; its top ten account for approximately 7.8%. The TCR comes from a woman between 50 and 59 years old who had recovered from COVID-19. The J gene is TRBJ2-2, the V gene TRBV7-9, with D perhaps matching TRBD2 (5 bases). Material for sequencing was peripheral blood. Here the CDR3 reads CASSGVRGTGELFF. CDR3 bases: TGTGCCAGCAGCGGGGTCCGGGGTACCGGGGAGCTGTTTTTT.